A single sample gave rise to the 16 T cell receptor beta chains below, sequenced in a study of cytomegalovirus exposure and HLA in healthy donors. The study ran its PCR with 60 Vbeta and 13 Jbeta primers. The repertoire was sequenced with immunoSEQ multiplex PCR; TCRdb's copy has only in-frame clones and lacks some. The sample lists 100,000 to 150,000 clones, about 79% occurring once. The sample comprised PBMCs. These receptors all stem from a woman between 50 and 59 years old in good health and CMV-seronegative.

This clone was seen a single time. At one of its ends the junction is not consistent with the germline gene, which may arise from a read error. At the DNA level, this CDR3 is encoded by other sequences in the same sample as well. The chain couples TRBV2 to TRBJ1-2; D gene ambiguous. Germline-derived CDR1 and CDR2 are SNHLY and FYNNEI. This CDR3 spans 15 amino acids. The CDR3 sequence is CASNENGGPRRGYTF. As DNA, the CDR3 is TGTGCCAGCAATGAAAACGGAGGACCTCGTCGTGGCTACACCTTC.

The chain uses TRBV5-4 and TRBJ2-2; possible D gene TRBD1, 5 bases. Germline V CDR1 and CDR2: SGHNT, YYREEE (reference sequence). This CDR3 comprises 15 residues. V shed 0 bases and J shed 2 bases, with 8 bases lying between them. CDR3 DNA sequence: TGTGCCAGCAGCTTGGATCAGGGCAACACCGGGGAGCTGTTTTTT. Protein sequence: CASSLDQGNTGELFF. Combining the CDR3 with reference TRBV5-4 and TRBJ2-2 gives the whole variable domain ETGVTQSPTHLIKTRGQQVTLRCSSQSGHNTVSWYQQALGQGPQFIFQYYREEENGRGNFPPRFSGLQFPNYSSELNVNALELDDSALYLCASSLDQGNTGELFFGEGSRLTVL.

The rearrangement uses TRBV29-1 and TRBJ2-2, with 8 nucleotides matching TRBD1. The CDR3 is 14 amino acids. V gave up 4 bases and J gave up 0 bases; unmatched junction bases: 1. Germline loops: CDR1 SQVTM, CDR2 ANQGSEA. CDR3 sequence reads: CSVGQGTNTGELFF. The CDR3 bases are TGCAGCGTTGGACAGGGGACGAACACCGGGGAGCTGTTTTTT.

The chain recombines TRBV6-5 with TRBJ2-7; D possibly corresponds to TRBD1 (6 bases). Between the trimmed V and J ends, which lost 2 bases and 2 bases, there was a span of 13 bases. Per germline, CDR1 MNHEY and CDR2 SVGAGI. This CDR3 is built from 15 residues. The CDR3 reads CASSYTGTLPYEQYF. CDR3 nucleotides: TGTGCCAGCAGTTACACCGGGACACTCCCCTACGAGCAGTACTTC.

The rearrangement links TRBV7-2 to TRBJ1-4; no reliable D call. V was trimmed by 3 bases and J by 7 bases, leaving 6 bases between them. CDR3 length equals 12 residues. Germline CDR1 reads SGHTA; CDR2 reads FQGNSA. The CDR3 region has the DNA TGTGCCAGCAGCTTTGGCGGTGAAAAACTGTTTTTT. It is translated as CASSFGGEKLFF.

This clone was observed a single time. This sequence joins TRBV7-2 and TRBJ1-2; 7 bases align to TRBD1. V lost 8 bases, J lost 4 bases, and 10 bases stayed unmatched. The germline gives CDR1 SGHTA, CDR2 FQGNSA. This CDR3 has 14 amino acids. The CDR3 here is CASRLGGDSYGYTF. Written as DNA, the CDR3 is TGTGCCAGCCGATTAGGAGGGGACAGCTATGGCTACACCTTC.

V usage is TRBV20-1 and J usage is TRBJ1-2; 10 nucleotides match TRBD1. This CDR3 has 11 residues. Germline V gene sequence: CDR1 DFQATT, CDR2 SNEGSKA (reference sequence). The CDR3 nucleotides are TGCCGGGACAGGGGTAACTATGGCTACACCTTC. Protein: CRDRGNYGYTF.

The genes are TRBV19 and TRBJ2-3; tentative D call: TRBD1 (6 bases). The V end lost 4 bases, the J end lost 5 bases, and 16 bases lay between the germline ends. Germline-derived CDR1 and CDR2 are LNHDA and SQIVND (reference sequence). This CDR3 region has 15 residues. In DNA, the CDR3 is TGTGCCAGTAGTACCTCCGGGACAAGGGGAGATACGCAGTATTTT. It is translated as CASSTSGTRGDTQYF.

This rearrangement joins TRBV19 to TRBJ2-7; TRBD1 aligns across 7 bases. After removal of 0 bases from V and 5 bases from J, the junction contained 7 bases not matched to a gene. CDR3 size: 15 residues. Germline V CDR1 and CDR2: LNHDA, SQIVND (reference sequence). The CDR3 sequence: CASSIDLGQSDEQYF. CDR3 DNA sequence: TGTGCCAGTAGTATAGATCTGGGACAGAGCGACGAGCAGTACTTC.

The rearrangement links TRBV9 to TRBJ2-7; 11 bases line up with TRBD2. Germline V gene sequence: CDR1 SGDLS, CDR2 YYNGEE. J lost 2 bases, V lost 4 bases, and 11 bases had no gene match. The CDR3 has 17 amino acids. CDR3 in DNA: TGTGCCAGCAGCCTTGGACTAGCGGGTAAACAAACCTACGAGCAGTACTTC. Amino acid sequence: CASSLGLAGKQTYEQYF.

The chain is built from TRBV27 and TRBJ1-2; no reliable D call. Germline CDR1 reads MNHEY; CDR2 reads SMNVEV (reference sequence). The CDR3 extends over 10 amino acids. Trimming removed 6 bases at V and 8 bases at J, with 7 bases between. The CDR3 nucleotides read TGTGCCAGCAGCTATACGGGCTACACCTTC. Translation: CASSYTGYTF.

This chain uses TRBV18 with TRBJ1-2, with 7 nucleotides matching TRBD1. This CDR3 comprises 15 residues. V dropped 0 bases and J dropped 2; count of bases not matched to a gene: 3. The germline gives CDR1 KGHSH, CDR2 LQKENI. The CDR3 bases are TGTGCCAGCTCACCACCGAGACAGGGCAACTATGGCTACACCTTC. Translating gives CASSPPRQGNYGYTF.

This clone was detected only once. The chain carries TRBV4-3 and TRBJ2-1; 9 bases agree with TRBD1. This CDR3 is built from 18 residues. V was pared by 0 bases and J by 9 bases, with 15 bases of the junction left unmatched. CDR1 is LGHNA and CDR2 is YSLEER in the germline V gene. CDR3 nucleotide sequence: TGCGCCAGCAGCCAAGATCTAGTGGAACAGGGGGCATGGAGTGAGCAGTTCTTC. It codes for CASSQDLVEQGAWSEQFF.

The chain couples TRBV30 to TRBJ2-7; D is perhaps TRBD1 (5 bases). Trimming stripped 3 bases from V and 4 bases from J, with 10 bases between. This CDR3 contains 12 residues. Per germline, CDR1 GTSNPN and CDR2 SVGIG (reference sequence). CDR3 DNA sequence: TGTGCCTGGAGCGACAGATATTACGAGCAGTACTTC. It yields the protein CAWSDRYYEQYF. The entire variable domain, with the rest obtained from reference TRBV30 and TRBJ2-7, is as follows: SQTIHQWPATLVQPVGSPLSLECTVEGTSNPNLYWYRQAAGRGLQLLFYSVGIGQISSEVPQNLSASRPQDRQFILSSKKLLLSDSGFYLCAWSDRYYEQYFGPGTRLTVT.

The V gene is TRBV15, the J gene TRBJ1-4; a weak D match, TRBD1 (5 bases). Germline loops: CDR1 LNHNV, CDR2 YYDKDF (reference sequence). Trimming pared 0 bases from V and 3 bases from J, leaving 8 bases between. The CDR3 sequence is 15 residues long. DNA for the CDR3: TGTGCCACCAGCAGAGATCAACAGGCTAATGAAAAACTGTTTTTT. This translates into CATSRDQQANEKLFF. Full variable domain (missing parts from reference TRBV15 and TRBJ1-4): DAMVIQNPRYQVTQFGKPVTLSCSQTLNHNVMYWYQQKSSQAPKLLFHYYDKDFNNEADTPDNFQSRRPNTSFCFLDIRSPGLGDTAMYLCATSRDQQANEKLFFGSGTQLSVL.

This chain connects TRBV30 to TRBJ2-1; 9 nucleotides agree with TRBD2. The CDR3 spans 15 residues. V shed 0 bases, J shed 2 bases, and the junction held 2 bases outside the gene matches. Germline V gene lookup returns CDR1 GTSNPN and CDR2 SVGIG (reference sequence). CDR3 in amino acids: CAWSVRLAAYNEQFF. Written as DNA, the CDR3 is TGTGCCTGGAGTGTGCGACTAGCGGCCTACAATGAGCAGTTCTTC. The entire variable domain, with the rest obtained from reference TRBV30 and TRBJ2-1, is as follows: SQTIHQWPATLVQPVGSPLSLECTVEGTSNPNLYWYRQAAGRGLQLLFYSVGIGQISSEVPQNLSASRPQDRQFILSSKKLLLSDSGFYLCAWSVRLAAYNEQFFGPGTRLTVL.